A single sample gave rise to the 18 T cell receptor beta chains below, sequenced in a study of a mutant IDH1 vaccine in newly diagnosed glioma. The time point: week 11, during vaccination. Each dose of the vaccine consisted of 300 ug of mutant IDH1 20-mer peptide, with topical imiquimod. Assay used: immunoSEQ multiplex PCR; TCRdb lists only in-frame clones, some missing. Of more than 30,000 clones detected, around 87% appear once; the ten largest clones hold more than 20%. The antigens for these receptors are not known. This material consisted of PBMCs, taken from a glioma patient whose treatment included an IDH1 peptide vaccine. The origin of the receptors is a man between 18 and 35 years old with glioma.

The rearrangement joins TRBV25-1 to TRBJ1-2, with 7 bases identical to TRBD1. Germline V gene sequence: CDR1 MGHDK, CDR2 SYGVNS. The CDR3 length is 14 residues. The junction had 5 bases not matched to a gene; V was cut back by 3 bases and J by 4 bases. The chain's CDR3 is CASSDAGQLYGYTF. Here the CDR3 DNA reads TGTGCCAGCAGTGATGCGGGACAGCTCTATGGCTACACCTTC.

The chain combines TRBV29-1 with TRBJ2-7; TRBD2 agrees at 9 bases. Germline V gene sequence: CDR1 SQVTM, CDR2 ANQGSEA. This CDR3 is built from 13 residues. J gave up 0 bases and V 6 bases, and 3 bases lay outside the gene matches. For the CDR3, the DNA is TGCAGCGTAGGACTAGCGAGCTCCTACGAGCAGTACTTC. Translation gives CSVGLASSYEQYF.

CDR3 loop: CASSFRQGSLYGYTF. The CDR3 nucleotides are TGCGCCAGCAGCTTCCGACAGGGGTCACTCTATGGCTACACCTTC. The rearrangement links TRBV4-3 to TRBJ1-2; 8 bases match TRBD1. V lost 5 bases, J lost 4 bases, and 9 bases stayed unmatched. The CDR3 runs to 15 residues. Germline V gene lookup returns CDR1 LGHNA and CDR2 YSLEER.

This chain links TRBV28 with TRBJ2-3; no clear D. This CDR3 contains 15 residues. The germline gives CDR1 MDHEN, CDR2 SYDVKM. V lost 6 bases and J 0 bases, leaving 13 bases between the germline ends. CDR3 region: CASRPLGGSTDTQYF. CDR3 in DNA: TGTGCCAGCAGACCTCTCGGCGGCAGCACAGATACGCAGTATTTT.

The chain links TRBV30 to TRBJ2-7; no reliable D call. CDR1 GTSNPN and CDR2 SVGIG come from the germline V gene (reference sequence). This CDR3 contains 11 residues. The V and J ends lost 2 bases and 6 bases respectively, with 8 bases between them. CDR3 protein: CAWSFNVEQYF. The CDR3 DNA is TGTGCCTGGAGTTTCAATGTCGAGCAGTACTTC.

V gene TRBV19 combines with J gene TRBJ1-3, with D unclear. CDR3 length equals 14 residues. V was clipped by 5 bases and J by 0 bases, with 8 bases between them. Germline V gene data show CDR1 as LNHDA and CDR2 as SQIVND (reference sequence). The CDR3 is CASSGLLSGNTIYF. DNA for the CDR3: TGTGCCAGTAGTGGACTGCTCTCTGGAAACACCATATATTTT.

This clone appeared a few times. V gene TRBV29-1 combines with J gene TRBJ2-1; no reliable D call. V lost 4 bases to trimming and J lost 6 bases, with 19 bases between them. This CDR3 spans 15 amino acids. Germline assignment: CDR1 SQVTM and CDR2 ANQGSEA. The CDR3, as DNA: TGCAGCGTTGCCACCTTGGACCCCCGAGGCAATGAGCAGTTCTTC. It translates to CSVATLDPRGNEQFF.

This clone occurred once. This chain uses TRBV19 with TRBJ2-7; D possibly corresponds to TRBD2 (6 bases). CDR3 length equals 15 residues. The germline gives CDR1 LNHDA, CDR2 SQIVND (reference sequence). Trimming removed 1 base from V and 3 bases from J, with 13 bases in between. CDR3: CASSIAAGNFYEQYF. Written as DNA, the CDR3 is TGTGCCAGTAGTATAGCGGCGGGAAACTTCTACGAGCAGTACTTC.

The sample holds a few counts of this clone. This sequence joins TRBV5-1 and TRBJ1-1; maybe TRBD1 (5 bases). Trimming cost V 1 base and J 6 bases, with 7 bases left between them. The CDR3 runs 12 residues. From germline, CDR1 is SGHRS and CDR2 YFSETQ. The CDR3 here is CASSLLGAEAFF. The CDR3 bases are TGCGCCAGCAGCTTGTTGGGGGCTGAAGCTTTCTTT. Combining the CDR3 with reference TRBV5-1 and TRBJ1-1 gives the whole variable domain KAGVTQTPRYLIKTRGQQVTLSCSPISGHRSVSWYQQTPGQGLQFLFEYFSETQRNKGNFPGRFSGRQFSNSRSEMNVSTLELGDSALYLCASSLLGAEAFFGQGTRLTVV.

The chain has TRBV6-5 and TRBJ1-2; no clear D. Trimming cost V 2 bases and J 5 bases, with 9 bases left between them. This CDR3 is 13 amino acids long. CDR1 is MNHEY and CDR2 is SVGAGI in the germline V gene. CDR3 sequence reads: CASSYSLRYGYTF. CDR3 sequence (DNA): TGTGCCAGCAGTTACAGCCTGCGATATGGCTACACCTTC.

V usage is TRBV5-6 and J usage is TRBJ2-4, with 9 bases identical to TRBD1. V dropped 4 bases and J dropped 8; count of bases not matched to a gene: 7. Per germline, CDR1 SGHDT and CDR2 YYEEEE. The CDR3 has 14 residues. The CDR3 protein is CASSPGTGWDIQYF. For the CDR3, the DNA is TGTGCCAGCAGCCCCGGGACAGGGTGGGACATTCAGTACTTC.

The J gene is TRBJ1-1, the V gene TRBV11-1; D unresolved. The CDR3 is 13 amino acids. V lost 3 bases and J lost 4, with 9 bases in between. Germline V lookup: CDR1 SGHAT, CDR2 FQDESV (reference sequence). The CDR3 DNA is TGTGCCAGCAGCTTCTATGAGGTCACTGAAGCTTTCTTT. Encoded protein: CASSFYEVTEAFF.

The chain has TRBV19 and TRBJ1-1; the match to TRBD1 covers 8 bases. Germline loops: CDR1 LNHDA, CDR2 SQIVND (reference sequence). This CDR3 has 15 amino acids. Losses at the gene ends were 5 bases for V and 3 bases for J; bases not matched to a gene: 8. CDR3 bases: TGTGCCAGTAGTTTACGACAGGGGCGGGACACTGAAGCTTTCTTT. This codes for CASSLRQGRDTEAFF.

CDR3 in amino acids: CASSQDGGSYNEQFF. CDR3 nucleotides: TGCGCCAGCAGCCAAGACGGGGGCTCCTACAATGAGCAGTTCTTC. V and J are TRBV4-3 and TRBJ2-1; weak D call: TRBD2 (6 bases). Germline CDR1 is LGHNA and CDR2 is YSLEER. This CDR3 is built from 15 residues. Trimming stripped 0 bases from V and 0 bases from J, with 6 bases between.

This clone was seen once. The CDR3 region has the DNA TGCGCCAGCAGCTCCGAGCTCAGGGGAGGGCAGTTCTTC. Protein product: CASSSELRGGQFF. This chain uses TRBV5-1 with TRBJ2-1, with D perhaps matching TRBD1 or TRBD2 (6 bases each). The V end lost 3 bases, the J end lost 12 bases, and 16 bases lay between the germline ends. Looked up from germline, CDR1 is SGHRS and CDR2 is YFSETQ. This CDR3 has 13 amino acids.

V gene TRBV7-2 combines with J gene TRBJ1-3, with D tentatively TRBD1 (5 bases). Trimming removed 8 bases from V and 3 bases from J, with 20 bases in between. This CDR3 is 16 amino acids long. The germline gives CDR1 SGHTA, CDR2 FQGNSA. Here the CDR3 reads CASQKVLGANGNTIYF. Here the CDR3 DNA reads TGTGCCAGCCAAAAAGTTCTCGGGGCAAATGGAAACACCATATATTTT.

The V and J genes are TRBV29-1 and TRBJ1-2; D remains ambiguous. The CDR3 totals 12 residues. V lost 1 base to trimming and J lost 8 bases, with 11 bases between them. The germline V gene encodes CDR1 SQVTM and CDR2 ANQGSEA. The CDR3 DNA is TGCAGCGTTGAAGGGATCTTGGAGGGCTACACCTTC. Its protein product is CSVEGILEGYTF.

CDR3 in amino acids: CASSPRRQGGYGYTF. In nucleotides, the CDR3 is TGTGCCAGCTCACCACGAAGGCAGGGGGGATATGGCTACACCTTC. The V call is TRBV18, the J call TRBJ1-2; 7 bases are shared with TRBD1. Germline V CDR1 and CDR2: KGHSH, LQKENI. The V segment lost 1 base and the J segment 5 bases; nucleotides outside the gene matches: 7. The CDR3 has 15 amino acids.